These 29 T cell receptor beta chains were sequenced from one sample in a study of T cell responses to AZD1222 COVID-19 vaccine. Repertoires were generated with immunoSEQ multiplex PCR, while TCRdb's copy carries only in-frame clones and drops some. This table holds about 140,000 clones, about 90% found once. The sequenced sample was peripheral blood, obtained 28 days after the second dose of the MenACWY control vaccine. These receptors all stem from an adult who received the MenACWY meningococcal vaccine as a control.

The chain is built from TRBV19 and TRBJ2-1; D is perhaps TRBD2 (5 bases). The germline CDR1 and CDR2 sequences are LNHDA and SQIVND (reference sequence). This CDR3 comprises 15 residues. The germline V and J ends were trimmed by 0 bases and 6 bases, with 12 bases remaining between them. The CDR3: CASSIDLGSTNEQFF. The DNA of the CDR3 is TGTGCCAGTAGTATAGATCTTGGGAGCACCAATGAGCAGTTCTTC. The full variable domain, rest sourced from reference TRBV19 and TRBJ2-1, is DGGITQSPKYLFRKEGQNVTLSCEQNLNHDAMYWYRQDPGQGLRLIYYSQIVNDFQKGDIAEGYSVSREKKESFPLTVTSAQKNPTAFYLCASSIDLGSTNEQFFGPGTRLTVL.

The CDR3: CASSRGTGTGANVLTF. CDR3 in DNA: TGTGCCAGCAGCCGTGGGACAGGGACTGGGGCCAACGTCCTGACTTTC. The V call is TRBV7-9, the J call TRBJ2-6, with 9 bases identical to TRBD1. The CDR3 has 16 residues. V was pared by 5 bases and J by 2 bases, with 4 bases of the junction left unmatched. Germline values: CDR1 SEHNR, CDR2 FQNEAQ (reference sequence).

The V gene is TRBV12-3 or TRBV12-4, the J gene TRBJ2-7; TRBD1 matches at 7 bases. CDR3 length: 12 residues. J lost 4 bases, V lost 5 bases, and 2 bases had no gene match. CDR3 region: CASSTQGYEQYF. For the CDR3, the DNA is TGTGCCAGCAGTACACAGGGGTACGAGCAGTACTTC.

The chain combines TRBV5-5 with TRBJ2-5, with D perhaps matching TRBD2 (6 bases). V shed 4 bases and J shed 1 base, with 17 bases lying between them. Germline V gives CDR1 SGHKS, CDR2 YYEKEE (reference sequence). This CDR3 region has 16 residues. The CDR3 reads CASSPLGRTIQETQYF. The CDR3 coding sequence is TGTGCCAGCAGCCCTCTTGGGAGGACGATCCAAGAGACCCAGTACTTC.

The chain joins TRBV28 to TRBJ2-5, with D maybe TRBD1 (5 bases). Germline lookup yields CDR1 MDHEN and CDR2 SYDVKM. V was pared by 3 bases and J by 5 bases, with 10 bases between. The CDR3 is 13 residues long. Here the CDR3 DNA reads TGTGCCAGCAGTTTCAGGGTACGGGAGACCCAGTACTTC. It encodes CASSFRVRETQYF.

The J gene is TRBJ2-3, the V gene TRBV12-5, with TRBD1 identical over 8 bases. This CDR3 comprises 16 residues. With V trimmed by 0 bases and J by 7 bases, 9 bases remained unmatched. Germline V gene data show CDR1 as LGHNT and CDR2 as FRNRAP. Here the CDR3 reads CASGLVRAGGLYTQYF. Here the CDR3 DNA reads TGTGCTAGTGGTTTGGTACGGGCAGGGGGCCTGTATACGCAGTATTTT.

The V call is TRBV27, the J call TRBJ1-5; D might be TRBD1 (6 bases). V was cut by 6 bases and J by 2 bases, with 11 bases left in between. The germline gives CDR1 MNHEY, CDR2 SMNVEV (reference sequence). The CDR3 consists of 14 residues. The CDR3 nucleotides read TGTGCCAGCAGCCAGGGGAGGGGCAATCAGCCCCAGCATTTT. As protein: CASSQGRGNQPQHF.

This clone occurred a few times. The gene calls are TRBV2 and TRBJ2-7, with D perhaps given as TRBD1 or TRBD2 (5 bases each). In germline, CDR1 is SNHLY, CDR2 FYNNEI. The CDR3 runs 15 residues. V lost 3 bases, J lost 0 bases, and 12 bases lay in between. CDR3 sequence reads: CASSDRRTISYEQYF. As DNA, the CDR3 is TGTGCCAGCAGTGACCGGAGGACAATCTCCTACGAGCAGTACTTC.

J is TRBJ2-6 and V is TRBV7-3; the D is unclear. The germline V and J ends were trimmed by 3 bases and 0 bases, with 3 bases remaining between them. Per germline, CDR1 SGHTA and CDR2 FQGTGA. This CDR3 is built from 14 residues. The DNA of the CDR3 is TGTGCCAGCAGCTTTGACTCTGGGGCCAACGTCCTGACTTTC. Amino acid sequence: CASSFDSGANVLTF.

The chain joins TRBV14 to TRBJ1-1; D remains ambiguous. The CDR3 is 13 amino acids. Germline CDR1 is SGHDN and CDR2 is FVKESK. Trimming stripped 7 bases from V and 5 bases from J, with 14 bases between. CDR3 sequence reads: CASKRHFKTEAFF. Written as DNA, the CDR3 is TGTGCCAGCAAAAGGCACTTTAAGACTGAAGCTTTCTTT.

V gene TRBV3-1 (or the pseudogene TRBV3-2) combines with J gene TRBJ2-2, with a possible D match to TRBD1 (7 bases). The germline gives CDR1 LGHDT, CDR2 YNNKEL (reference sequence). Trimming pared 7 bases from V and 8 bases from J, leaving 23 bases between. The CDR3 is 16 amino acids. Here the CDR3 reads CASTSRRQGGSGELFF. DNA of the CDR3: TGTGCCAGCACCAGCAGGCGACAGGGAGGCTCTGGGGAGCTGTTTTTT.

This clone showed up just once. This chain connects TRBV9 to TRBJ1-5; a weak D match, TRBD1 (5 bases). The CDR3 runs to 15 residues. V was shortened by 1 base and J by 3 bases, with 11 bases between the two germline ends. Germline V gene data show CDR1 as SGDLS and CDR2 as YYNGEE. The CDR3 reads CASSVRGDSNQPQHF. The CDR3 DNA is TGTGCCAGCAGCGTAAGAGGGGATTCCAATCAGCCCCAGCATTTT.

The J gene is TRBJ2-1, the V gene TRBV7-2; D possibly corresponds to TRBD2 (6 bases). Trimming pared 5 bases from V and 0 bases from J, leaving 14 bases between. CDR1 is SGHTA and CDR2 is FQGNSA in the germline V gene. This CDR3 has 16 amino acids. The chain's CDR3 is CASSVDYQLSYNEQFF. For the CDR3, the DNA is TGTGCCAGCAGCGTGGACTATCAACTCTCCTACAATGAGCAGTTCTTC.

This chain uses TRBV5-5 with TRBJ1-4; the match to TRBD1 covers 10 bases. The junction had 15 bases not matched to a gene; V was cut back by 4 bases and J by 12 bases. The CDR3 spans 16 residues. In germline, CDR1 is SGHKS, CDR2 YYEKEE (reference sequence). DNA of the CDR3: TGTGCCAGCAGCGTTACCGGGACAGGGGCCCCGGGGGAACTGTTTTTT. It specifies CASSVTGTGAPGELFF.

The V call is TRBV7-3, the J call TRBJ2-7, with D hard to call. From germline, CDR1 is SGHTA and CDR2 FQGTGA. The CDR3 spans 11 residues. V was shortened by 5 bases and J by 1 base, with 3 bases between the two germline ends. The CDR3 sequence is CASSPSYEQYF. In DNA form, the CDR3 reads TGTGCCAGCAGCCCATCCTACGAGCAGTACTTC.

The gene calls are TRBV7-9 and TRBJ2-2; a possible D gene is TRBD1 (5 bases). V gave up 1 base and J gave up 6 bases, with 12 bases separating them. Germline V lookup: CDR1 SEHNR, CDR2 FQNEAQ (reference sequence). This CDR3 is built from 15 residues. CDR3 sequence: CASSLVQGIAGELFF. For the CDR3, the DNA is TGTGCCAGCAGCTTAGTCCAGGGAATTGCCGGGGAGCTGTTTTTT.

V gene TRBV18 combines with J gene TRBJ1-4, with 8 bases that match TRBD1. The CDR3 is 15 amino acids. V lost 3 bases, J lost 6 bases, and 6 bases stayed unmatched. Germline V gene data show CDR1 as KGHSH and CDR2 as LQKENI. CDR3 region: CASSPRQGRDEKLFF. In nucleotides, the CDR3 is TGTGCCAGCTCACCCCGACAGGGGCGAGATGAAAAACTGTTTTTT.

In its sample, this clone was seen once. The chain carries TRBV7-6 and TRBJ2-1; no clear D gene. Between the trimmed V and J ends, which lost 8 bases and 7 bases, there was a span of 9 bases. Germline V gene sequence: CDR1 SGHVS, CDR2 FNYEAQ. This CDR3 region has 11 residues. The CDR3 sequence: CASSPGNEQFF. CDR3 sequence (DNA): TGTGCCAGCTCACCCGGTAATGAGCAGTTCTTC.

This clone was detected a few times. The CDR3 region has the DNA TGTGCCAGCAGCTCAGGACTAGCGGGAGGGGCGCAGTACTTC. Residues: CASSSGLAGGAQYF. This chain joins TRBV7-2 and TRBJ2-7; 15 nucleotides line up with TRBD2. CDR1 is SGHTA, CDR2 FQGNSA, per germline. The CDR3 totals 14 residues. The junction had 4 bases not matched to a gene; V was cut back by 4 bases and J by 9 bases.

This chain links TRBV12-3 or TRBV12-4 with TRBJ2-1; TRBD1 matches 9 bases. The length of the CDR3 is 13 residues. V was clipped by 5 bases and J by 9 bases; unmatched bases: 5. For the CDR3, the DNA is TGTGCCAGCAGTGGGACAGGGTGGGGTGAGCAGTTCTTC. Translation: CASSGTGWGEQFF.

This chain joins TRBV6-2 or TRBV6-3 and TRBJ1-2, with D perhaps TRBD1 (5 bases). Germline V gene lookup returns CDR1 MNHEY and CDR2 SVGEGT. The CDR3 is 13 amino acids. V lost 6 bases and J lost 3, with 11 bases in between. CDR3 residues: CASSDDRDYGYTF. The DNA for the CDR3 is TGTGCCAGCAGCGACGACAGAGACTATGGCTACACCTTC.

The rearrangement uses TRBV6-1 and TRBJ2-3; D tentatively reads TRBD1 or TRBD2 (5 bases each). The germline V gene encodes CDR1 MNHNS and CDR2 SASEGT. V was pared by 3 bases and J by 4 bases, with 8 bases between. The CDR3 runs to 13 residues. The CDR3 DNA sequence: TGTGCCAGCAGTGAGGGGCGGGCAGATACGCAGTATTTT. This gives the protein CASSEGRADTQYF.

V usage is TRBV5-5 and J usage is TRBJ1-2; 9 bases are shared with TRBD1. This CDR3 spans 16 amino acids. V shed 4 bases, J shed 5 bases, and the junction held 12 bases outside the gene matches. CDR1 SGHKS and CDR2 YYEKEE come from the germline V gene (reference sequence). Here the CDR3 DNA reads TGTGCCAGCAGCATAGGGACAGGGCAAGAACGTTATGGCTACACCTTC. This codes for CASSIGTGQERYGYTF.

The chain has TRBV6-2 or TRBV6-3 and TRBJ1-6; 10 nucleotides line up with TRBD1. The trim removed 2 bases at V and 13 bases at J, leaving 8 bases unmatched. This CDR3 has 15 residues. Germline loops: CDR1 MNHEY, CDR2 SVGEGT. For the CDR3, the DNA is TGTGCCAGCAGTTACGCCGGGACAGGGGTCGGTCCCCTCCACTTT. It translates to CASSYAGTGVGPLHF.

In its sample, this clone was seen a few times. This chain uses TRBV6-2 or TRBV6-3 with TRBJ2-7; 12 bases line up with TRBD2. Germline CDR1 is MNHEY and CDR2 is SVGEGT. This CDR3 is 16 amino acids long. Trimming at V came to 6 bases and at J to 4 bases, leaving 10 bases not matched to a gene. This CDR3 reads CASSPWTSGKNYEQYF. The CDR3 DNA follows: TGTGCCAGCAGCCCTTGGACTAGCGGGAAGAATTACGAGCAGTACTTC.

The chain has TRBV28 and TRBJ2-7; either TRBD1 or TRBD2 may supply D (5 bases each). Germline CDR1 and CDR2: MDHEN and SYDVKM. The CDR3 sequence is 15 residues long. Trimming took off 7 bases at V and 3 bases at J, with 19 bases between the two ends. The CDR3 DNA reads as TGTGCCAGCACTCAGACCGGGGCATCAAACTACGAGCAGTACTTC. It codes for CASTQTGASNYEQYF. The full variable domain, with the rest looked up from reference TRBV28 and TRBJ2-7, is DVKVTQSSRYLVKRTGEKVFLECVQDMDHENMFWYRQDPGLGLRLIYFSYDVKMKEKGDIPEGYSVSREKKERFSLILESASTNQTSMYLCASTQTGASNYEQYFGPGTRLTVT.

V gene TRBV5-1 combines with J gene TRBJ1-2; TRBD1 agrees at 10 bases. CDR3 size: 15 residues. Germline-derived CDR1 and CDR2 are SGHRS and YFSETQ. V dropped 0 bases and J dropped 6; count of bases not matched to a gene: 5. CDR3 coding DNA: TGCGCCAGCAGCTTGGGACACGGGACAGGGGATGGCTACACCTTC. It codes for CASSLGHGTGDGYTF.

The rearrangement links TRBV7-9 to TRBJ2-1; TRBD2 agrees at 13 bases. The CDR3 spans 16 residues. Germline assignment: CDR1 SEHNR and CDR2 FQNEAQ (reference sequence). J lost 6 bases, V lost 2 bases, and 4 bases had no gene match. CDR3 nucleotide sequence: TGTGCCAGCAGCTTAAGGACTAGCGGGGGTGTCAATGAGCAGTTCTTC. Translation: CASSLRTSGGVNEQFF.

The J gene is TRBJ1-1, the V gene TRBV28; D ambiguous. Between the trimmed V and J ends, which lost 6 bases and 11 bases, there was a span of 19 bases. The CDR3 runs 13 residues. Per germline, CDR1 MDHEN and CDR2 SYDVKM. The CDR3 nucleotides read TGTGCCAGCAGGACCCCAGAGGGCTATTCGGCTTTCTTT. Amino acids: CASRTPEGYSAFF.